These 10 T cell receptor beta chains originate from one sample sequenced in a study of blood T cell repertoires in COVID-19. Produced via immunoSEQ multiplex PCR; TCRdb's table is partial and in-frame only. The sample has under 250,000 clones, about 94% seen once. Sequencing used peripheral blood. The source is a man aged 55 to 69 with COVID-19, enrolled during active disease.

The chain recombines TRBV11-2 with TRBJ2-1, with TRBD2 as a possible D gene (6 bases). Germline V lookup: CDR1 SGHAT, CDR2 FQNNGV. V was clipped by 6 bases and J by 4 bases, with 19 bases between them. The CDR3 consists of 16 residues. CDR3 loop: CASSRMTRREYNEQFF. The CDR3 DNA sequence: TGTGCCAGCAGTAGAATGACTAGAAGGGAATACAATGAGCAGTTCTTC.

V usage is TRBV28 and J usage is TRBJ1-5; 10 positions agree with TRBD1. The junction had 5 bases not matched to a gene; V was cut back by 5 bases and J by 4 bases. CDR3 length: 15 residues. The V gene's germline CDR1 is MDHEN and CDR2 SYDVKM. The CDR3 loop reads CASSIRTGGNQPQHF. CDR3 DNA sequence: TGTGCCAGCAGTATAAGGACAGGGGGGAATCAGCCCCAGCATTTT.

This chain connects TRBV11-2 to TRBJ2-1; no clear D. CDR1 and CDR2 from the germline V gene are SGHAT and FQNNGV. Trimming cost V 5 bases and J 5 bases, with 16 bases left between them. The CDR3 runs to 15 residues. CDR3 bases: TGTGCCAGCAGCCCCAGTTCGGTACAGCACAATGAGCAGTTCTTC. Protein product: CASSPSSVQHNEQFF.

This clone has only one observation. This sequence joins TRBV4-2 and TRBJ2-3; D possibly corresponds to TRBD2 (6 bases). Trimming shortened V by 5 bases and J by 3 bases, and 15 bases separated the two germline ends. This CDR3 is 15 amino acids long. Germline CDR1 and CDR2: LGHNA and YNFKEQ. CDR3 sequence (DNA): TGTGCCAGCAGCACCCGCTCGGGAGATACAGATACGCAGTATTTT. Its translation is CASSTRSGDTDTQYF.

V usage is TRBV24-1 and J usage is TRBJ2-1; 13 positions match TRBD2. Germline V CDR1 and CDR2: KGHDR, SFDVKD. The CDR3 is 13 residues long. V lost 11 bases, J lost 6 bases, and 3 bases stayed unmatched. CDR3 sequence reads: CASGTSGTNEQFF. CDR3 DNA sequence: TGTGCCAGCGGGACTAGCGGGACCAATGAGCAGTTCTTC.

V is TRBV5-1 and J is TRBJ1-1; 7 bases are a match to TRBD1. Germline trimming cut 4 bases from V and 1 base from J; bases unmatched to any gene: 7. The CDR3 has 15 amino acids. Per germline, CDR1 SGHRS and CDR2 YFSETQ. DNA for the CDR3: TGCGCCAGCAGCGAACTACAGGGGAGGAACACTGAAGCTTTCTTT. Encoded protein: CASSELQGRNTEAFF.

The genes are TRBV6-1 and TRBJ2-1; 13 nucleotides agree with TRBD2. The CDR3 spans 15 residues. V trimming: 5 bases; J trimming: 7 bases; junction bases outside the gene matches: 5. Germline CDR1 and CDR2: MNHNS and SASEGT. CDR3 DNA sequence: TGTGCCAGCAGTACTACTAGCGGGAGGGCTAATGAGCAGTTCTTC. Translating gives CASSTTSGRANEQFF.

The CDR3 region has the DNA TGCGCCAGCAGCTTCGAGTCCGGGTCCTACGAGCAGTACTTC. This encodes CASSFESGSYEQYF. The chain combines TRBV5-1 with TRBJ2-7; D gene uncertain. The germline CDR1 and CDR2 sequences are SGHRS and YFSETQ. Deletions cut 2 bases from V and 1 base from J, with 10 bases between. The CDR3 contains 14 residues.

The gene calls are TRBV28 and TRBJ1-5; TRBD1 aligns across 7 bases. V shed 7 bases, J shed 6 bases, and the junction held 9 bases outside the gene matches. CDR1 is MDHEN and CDR2 is SYDVKM in the germline V gene. This CDR3 contains 14 residues. CDR3 sequence: CASNTGTVSQPQHF. The CDR3 DNA is TGTGCCAGCAATACCGGGACAGTTAGTCAGCCCCAGCATTTT.

The rearrangement links TRBV6-5 to TRBJ1-2; 9 positions match TRBD1. The CDR3 loop spans 15 amino acids. Trimming removed 8 bases from V and 4 bases from J; junction bases left unmatched: 11. In germline, CDR1 is MNHEY, CDR2 SVGAGI. This CDR3 reads CASGPGTGIGYGYTF. The DNA for the CDR3 is TGTGCCAGCGGTCCCGGGACAGGGATAGGCTATGGCTACACCTTC.